These T cell receptor beta chains were read from a single sample in a study of shared clonotypes between healthy human individuals. TCRdb's table, derived via immunoSEQ multiplex PCR, lists solely in-frame clones and lacks some. The table has about 600,000 clones, roughly 97% seen once; the top ten hold about 0.06%. Sequencing input: naive CD4+ T cells sorted from blood. These receptors originate from a woman aged 25-40 years in good health. CDR3s include the opening cysteine and the closing phenylalanine or tryptophan. The D gene is left open where the match is weak. Size values are once, few and many counts, or a class for expanded clones, and some rows have none.

D gene | clone size | J gene | V gene | CDR3 DNA | CDR3 protein
NA | NA | TRBJ2-2 | TRBV4-1 | TGCGCCAGCAGCCAAGATCGGGCTAGTCTTGCCGGGGAGCTGTTTTTT | CASSQDRASLAGELFF
NA | NA | TRBJ1-2 | TRBV18 | TGTGCCAGCTCCCCCGGGCAGGGACTATTTTATGGCTACACCTTC | CASSPGQGLFYGYTF
NA | NA | TRBJ2-7 | TRBV7-9 | TGTGCCAGCAGTTCCCTTCGGGACGGAAACTACGAGCAGTACTTC | CASSSLRDGNYEQYF
NA | NA | TRBJ2-2 | TRBV10-3 | TGTGCCATCAGTGGTCATCCGAACCTAGGACTACTTAGCGACAGAAACACCGGGGAGCTGTTTTTT | CAISGHPNLGLLSDRNTGELFF
NA | NA | TRBJ2-5 | TRBV11-2 | TGTGCCAGCAGCTTAGCAGGACACCAAGAGACCCAGTACTTC | CASSLAGHQETQYF
NA | once | TRBJ2-6 | TRBV19 | TGTGCCAGTAGTAGAGGACTATTTAGCTCTGGGGCCAACGTCCTGACTTTC | CASSRGLFSSGANVLTF
NA | few | TRBJ1-3 | TRBV30 | TGTGCCTGCTCAACGGGGGCTGGAAACACCATATATTTT | CACSTGAGNTIYF
NA | NA | TRBJ1-3 | TRBV20-1 | TGCAGTGCTAGCGGTGGAAACACCATATATTTT | CSASGGNTIYF
TRBD2 | NA | TRBJ2-1 | TRBV2 | TGTGCCAGCAAACGCGAGACTAGCGTATACAATGAGCAGTTCTTC | CASKRETSVYNEQFF
TRBD1 | NA | TRBJ1-4 | TRBV5-4 | TGTGCCAGCAGCGAACAGGGGTCGGCCAAAGAAAGCCGAGAAAAACTGTTTTTT | CASSEQGSAKESREKLFF
NA | NA | TRBJ2-1 | TRBV28 | TGTGCCAGCACCAAGGGGGGTATACGAATTAATGAGCAGTTCTTC | CASTKGGIRINEQFF
TRBD1 | few | TRBJ1-1 | TRBV18 | TGTGCCAGCTCACGGGACAGGATGAACACTGAAGCTTTCTTT | CASSRDRMNTEAFF
TRBD1 | NA | TRBJ1-5 | TRBV2 | TGTGCCAGCAGTGCGGGACAGGGAGTCGCCCAGCATTTT | CASSAGQGVAQHF
NA | NA | TRBJ2-5 | TRBV15 | TGTGCCACCAGCAGAATACCGGGACAACAAGAGACCCAGTACTTC | CATSRIPGQQETQYF
TRBD2 | NA | TRBJ2-5 | TRBV13 | TGTGCCAGCAGCTCCCTGGGACTAGCGGGCCGAGAGACCCAGTACTTC | CASSSLGLAGRETQYF
TRBD1 | few | TRBJ1-2 | TRBV6-1 | TGTGCCAGCAGTGAGCAGGGGGCATCAGGCGGCTACACCTTC | CASSEQGASGGYTF
NA | NA | TRBJ2-7 | TRBV9 | TGTGCCAGCAGCGTATCCGAGGTACCCTACGAGCAGTACTTC | CASSVSEVPYEQYF
TRBD2 | NA | TRBJ2-1 | TRBV2 | TGTGCCAGCACCCGACTAGCGGGAAACAATGAGCAGTTCTTC | CASTRLAGNNEQFF
NA | NA | TRBJ1-2 | TRBV14 | TGTGCCAGCAGCCAAGCCCCGTGGGTAGGCTACACCTTC | CASSQAPWVGYTF
TRBD1 | NA | TRBJ1-2 | TRBV6-4 | TGTGCCAGCAGTGAATCAGGACAGGGCTATGGCTACACCTTC | CASSESGQGYGYTF
TRBD2 | NA | TRBJ2-1 | TRBV4-1 | TGCGCCAGCAGCCAACCGGGACTAGCTTCCAATGAGCAGTTCTTC | CASSQPGLASNEQFF
NA | NA | TRBJ1-1 | TRBV14 | TGTGCCAGCAGCCAAGGGGGCAGCGGGAGAACTGAAGCTTTCTTT | CASSQGGSGRTEAFF
NA | NA | TRBJ2-5 | TRBV11-3 | TGTGCCAGCAGCTCCGGGGGTGAGACCCAGTACTTC | CASSSGGETQYF
NA | NA | TRBJ1-1 | TRBV28 | TGTGCCAGTATCGGGTGGAACACTGAAGCTTTCTTT | CASIGWNTEAFF
NA | NA | TRBJ1-6 | TRBV28 | TGTGCCAGCACTCCCCAAGGGGGTATCAATTCACCCCTCCACTTT | CASTPQGGINSPLHF
TRBD2 | NA | TRBJ2-2 | TRBV5-4 | TGTGCCAGCAGCCCGGGGACTAGCGGGATTGAACCCGGGGAGCTGTTTTTT | CASSPGTSGIEPGELFF
NA | NA | TRBJ1-6 | TRBV28 | TGTGCCAGCAGTTTATTACGGGGGCGGTCACCCCTCCACTTT | CASSLLRGRSPLHF
TRBD1 | NA | TRBJ1-1 | TRBV28 | TGTGCCAGCAGAAAAGGACAGGGGGTTTTCATGAACACTGAAGCTTTCTTT | CASRKGQGVFMNTEAFF
TRBD1 | NA | TRBJ2-4 | TRBV4-1 | TGCGCCAGCAGCCAGCCGACAGGGCCCAAAAACATTCAGTACTTC | CASSQPTGPKNIQYF
TRBD2 | NA | TRBJ2-7 | TRBV6-5 | TGTGCCAGCAGCATTCCCGGGACTAACGGGCAGTACTTC | CASSIPGTNGQYF
NA | NA | TRBJ1-4 | TRBV7-8 | TGTGCCAGCAGCTTTTTTCAGGGCGCAACTAATGAAAAACTGTTTTTT | CASSFFQGATNEKLFF
TRBD1 | once | TRBJ2-7 | TRBV28 | TGTGCCAGCAGTTTTTCCGGGACAGGGGCTTCGGGCGAGCAGTACTTC | CASSFSGTGASGEQYF
NA | NA | TRBJ2-1 | TRBV6-6 | TGTGCCAGCAGACCCCCAGGAGGCAATGAGCAGTTCTTC | CASRPPGGNEQFF
NA | once | TRBJ2-2 | TRBV18 | TGTGCCAGCTCACCACCGGGGATGAACACCGGGGAGCTGTTTTTT | CASSPPGMNTGELFF
NA | NA | TRBJ1-2 | TRBV5-4 | TGTGCCAGCAGCCTTGAATCGACGGGACCTTATGGCTACACCTTC | CASSLESTGPYGYTF
TRBD2 | NA | TRBJ2-1 | TRBV19 | TGTGCCAGTAGCCGCCGGGGGACTAGTCTCAATGAGCAGTTCTTC | CASSRRGTSLNEQFF
TRBD1 | NA | TRBJ1-2 | TRBV28 | TGTGCCAGCAGACCTCCTACAGGGGGGAGAGGCTATGGCTACACCTTC | CASRPPTGGRGYGYTF
TRBD2 | few | TRBJ2-2 | TRBV7-6 | TGTGCCAGCAGCTTAGGACTAGCGGGAGGGCAAGGGGAGCTGTTTTTT | CASSLGLAGGQGELFF
TRBD1 | NA | TRBJ1-1 | TRBV29-1 | TGCAGCGTACTACCCGGGACAGGCTACACTGAAGCTTTCTTT | CSVLPGTGYTEAFF
TRBD1 | NA | TRBJ2-7 | TRBV5-4 | TGTGCCAGCAGCGGACCGGGACAGATATACTACGAGCAGTACTTC | CASSGPGQIYYEQYF
TRBD2 | NA | TRBJ2-1 | TRBV5-1 | TGCGCCAGCAGCTTGGAAAGCGGGAGGTACAATGAGCAGTTCTTC | CASSLESGRYNEQFF